These 27 T cell receptor beta chains share one sample of origin, sequenced in a study of blood T cell repertoires in COVID-19 (dated by TCRdb to 2019 to 2021). The method was the immunoSEQ multiplex PCR assay. In its TCRdb copy, this immuneACCESS table keeps in-frame sequences only and misses some clones. Where compared with another copy, unresolved V genes explain less than half of these, and the others have no known cause. The sample table shows 120,000 or so clones, and 76% are seen once. The top ten clonotypes cover approximately 3.9% of the sample. Sequencing input: peripheral blood. The origin of the receptors is a woman aged 80 or over with acute or convalescent COVID-19.

Only one count was recorded for this clone. The chain joins TRBV18 to TRBJ1-3; the match to TRBD1 covers 7 bases. Germline V gives CDR1 KGHSH, CDR2 LQKENI. The CDR3 consists of 16 residues. The trim removed 6 bases at V and 2 bases at J, leaving 10 bases unmatched. The CDR3 nucleotides read TGTGCCAGCTCGACAACCCAGGGGGAAACTGGAAACACCATATATTTT. It translates to CASSTTQGETGNTIYF.

V is TRBV19 and J is TRBJ1-5, with D possibly matching TRBD1 (6 bases). Germline values: CDR1 LNHDA, CDR2 SQIVND (reference sequence). Trimming took off 3 bases at V and 3 bases at J, with 18 bases between the two ends. The length of the CDR3 is 17 residues. CDR3 nucleotide sequence: TGTGCCAGTAGTATTATTAAGGGGAACAGGGTCAATCAGCCCCAGCATTTT. Amino acids: CASSIIKGNRVNQPQHF.

The rearrangement joins TRBV5-8 to TRBJ2-5, with a tentative D call TRBD2 (5 bases). The CDR3 has 11 amino acids. Germline CDR1 SGHTS, CDR2 YDEGEE. The V and J ends lost 5 bases and 5 bases respectively, with 7 bases between them. The CDR3 DNA reads as TGTGCCAGCAGGCGGGTGGAGACCCAGTACTTC. This encodes CASRRVETQYF. Together with reference TRBV5-8 and TRBJ2-5, the CDR3 gives the full variable domain: EAGVTQSPTHLIKTRGQQATLRCSPISGHTSVYWYQQALGLGLQFLLWYDEGEERNRGNFPPRFSGRQFPNYSSELNVNALELEDSALYLCASRRVETQYFGPGTRLLVL.

The chain carries TRBV6-1 and TRBJ1-2, with D perhaps TRBD1 (5 bases). The CDR3 is 15 amino acids. The V gene lost 3 bases and the J gene lost 4 bases, with 15 bases spanning the gap. From germline, CDR1 is MNHNS and CDR2 SASEGT. The CDR3 here is CASSEGLLAVYGYTF. The CDR3 coding sequence is TGTGCCAGCAGTGAGGGACTTCTGGCGGTCTATGGCTACACCTTC.

The rearrangement links TRBV10-1 to TRBJ1-2, with 7 bases fitting TRBD1. Germline lookup yields CDR1 WNHNN and CDR2 SYGVQD (reference sequence). J was trimmed by 5 bases and V by 10 bases; bases with no gene match: 19. CDR3 size: 16 residues. This CDR3 reads CATPPQTGSPPYGYTF. The CDR3, as DNA: TGCGCCACCCCTCCTCAGACAGGGTCCCCCCCTTATGGCTACACCTTC.

This clone has just a few counts. The chain couples TRBV6-6 to TRBJ2-5, with 8 bases fitting TRBD1. V shed 4 bases, J shed 3 bases, and the junction held 1 base outside the gene matches. CDR3 size: 13 residues. Germline V gene data show CDR1 as MNHNY and CDR2 as SVGAGI (reference sequence). The CDR3 loop is CASSWTGKETQYF. The CDR3 coding sequence is TGTGCCAGCAGTTGGACAGGGAAAGAGACCCAGTACTTC.

The chain employs TRBV10-2 and TRBJ2-7; no definite D call. This CDR3 comprises 12 residues. CDR1 is WSHSY, CDR2 SAAADI, per germline. V shed 0 bases and J shed 4 bases, with 4 bases lying between them. This chain's CDR3 is CASSESRYEQYF. For the CDR3, the DNA is TGCGCCAGCAGTGAGTCGAGGTACGAGCAGTACTTC.

This sequence joins TRBV25-1 and TRBJ1-2; 9 bases are a match to TRBD1. The CDR3 runs to 16 residues. Trimming took 2 bases from V and 2 from J; bases not matched to a gene: 6. The germline V gene has CDR1 MGHDK and CDR2 SYGVNS. The CDR3 here is CASSETRTGANYGYTF. Here the CDR3 DNA reads TGTGCCAGCAGTGAAACGAGGACAGGGGCAAACTATGGCTACACCTTC.

V gene TRBV28 combines with J gene TRBJ2-1, with D uncertain. The CDR3 consists of 12 residues. Trimming left V 1 base short and J 12 bases short, with 10 bases between. CDR1 is MDHEN and CDR2 is SYDVKM in the germline V gene. DNA for the CDR3: TGTGCCAGCAGTTTATTATCTATGGTGCAGTTCTTC. As protein: CASSLLSMVQFF.

The chain links TRBV5-1 to TRBJ2-3; 9 positions match TRBD1. The ends lost 4 bases at V and 3 bases at J; junction bases unmatched: 6. Per germline, CDR1 SGHRS and CDR2 YFSETQ. CDR3 length: 15 amino acids. The CDR3 DNA is TGCGCCAGCAGCCCTGGGGGGACAGGGACAGATACGCAGTATTTT. Translating gives CASSPGGTGTDTQYF.

In DNA, the CDR3 is TGCGCCAGCAGCCAAGCCCCGCAGGGGGCGGCGGCTAATGAAAAACTGTTTTTT. Its translation: CASSQAPQGAAANEKLFF. The chain couples TRBV4-3 to TRBJ1-4, with 8 bases that match TRBD1. V lost 1 base, J lost 3 bases, and 10 bases stayed unmatched. Germline CDR1 LGHNA, CDR2 YSLEER. The CDR3 covers 18 residues.

The chain has TRBV29-1 and TRBJ2-5; TRBD1 aligns across 8 bases. The V and J ends lost 7 bases and 4 bases, in that order; junction bases with no gene match: 8. This CDR3 contains 13 residues. Germline CDR1 is SQVTM and CDR2 is ANQGSEA. CDR3 nucleotides: TGCAGCGCCGGACAGGGCCGACTAGAGACCCAGTACTTC. Amino acid sequence: CSAGQGRLETQYF.

The gene calls are TRBV3-1 (or the pseudogene TRBV3-2) and TRBJ2-1, with D perhaps TRBD1 (6 bases). Per germline, CDR1 LGHDT and CDR2 YNNKEL (reference sequence). The CDR3 loop spans 13 amino acids. Trimming pared 2 bases from V and 11 bases from J, leaving 13 bases between. The CDR3 coding sequence is TGTGCCAGCAGCCAAAAGAAGACAGGAAAGCAGTTCTTC. Its translation: CASSQKKTGKQFF.

This chain connects TRBV25-1 to TRBJ2-1; 8 bases line up with TRBD2. Trimming at V came to 5 bases and at J to 8 bases, leaving 14 bases not matched to a gene. Germline V lookup: CDR1 MGHDK, CDR2 SYGVNS. The CDR3 covers 16 residues. The CDR3 loop is CASSHSGTRYPYEQFF. In DNA, the CDR3 is TGTGCCAGCAGTCATTCCGGGACTAGGTATCCATATGAGCAGTTCTTC.

The genes are TRBV6-6 and TRBJ2-7; TRBD2 matches 8 bases. The CDR3 runs to 14 residues. The germline gives CDR1 MNHNY, CDR2 SVGAGI (reference sequence). Trimming at V came to 6 bases and at J to 6 bases, leaving 10 bases not matched to a gene. Here the CDR3 reads CASRPTGGGFEQYF. The CDR3 DNA reads as TGTGCCAGCAGACCCACCGGGGGGGGATTCGAGCAGTACTTC.

Notes on this clone: Different DNA sequences within this sample yield the same CDR3. The V call is TRBV28, the J call TRBJ1-5; D ambiguous. Trimming cost V 2 bases and J 3 bases, with 5 bases left between them. The CDR3 consists of 13 residues. Germline CDR1 is MDHEN and CDR2 is SYDVKM. The CDR3 region has the DNA TGTGCCAGCAGTTTAAACTCCAATCAGCCCCAGCATTTT. Translating it yields CASSLNSNQPQHF.

This chain uses TRBV19 with TRBJ2-7; TRBD1 might be the D (6 bases). The germline CDR1 and CDR2 sequences are LNHDA and SQIVND (reference sequence). This CDR3 spans 15 amino acids. V lost 3 bases to trimming and J lost 0 bases, with 12 bases between them. CDR3 loop: CASSITRQASYEQYF. CDR3 DNA: TGTGCCAGTAGTATCACACGACAGGCCTCCTACGAGCAGTACTTC.

This clone has just a few counts. The chain joins TRBV4-2 to TRBJ2-2; 7 bases map to TRBD2. Per germline, CDR1 LGHNA and CDR2 YNFKEQ. CDR3 length: 15 residues. Losses at the gene ends were 7 bases for V and 2 bases for J; bases not matched to a gene: 7. CDR3 amino acids: CASKNLADNTGELFF. In nucleotides, the CDR3 is TGTGCCAGCAAGAACCTAGCGGATAACACCGGGGAGCTGTTTTTT.

The chain combines TRBV30 with TRBJ1-3, with no clear D. Germline V gene lookup returns CDR1 GTSNPN and CDR2 SVGIG (reference sequence). The CDR3 has 12 residues. The V and J ends lost 4 bases and 2 bases respectively, with 6 bases between them. The CDR3, as DNA: TGTGCCTGGACCGAGGCTGGAAACACCATATATTTT. Encoded protein: CAWTEAGNTIYF.

This clone was seen more than once but under ten times. The V call is TRBV6-2 or TRBV6-3, the J call TRBJ2-1, with D possibly matching TRBD1 (6 bases). The CDR3 is 15 residues long. Trimming shortened V by 6 bases and J by 2 bases, and 14 bases separated the two germline ends. CDR1 and CDR2 (germline): MNHEY, SVGEGT. The CDR3 spells CASRYTGIAYNEQFF. For the CDR3, the DNA is TGTGCCAGCAGATACACAGGGATCGCCTACAATGAGCAGTTCTTC.

The chain recombines TRBV11-2 with TRBJ2-3; D is ambiguous. With 2 bases removed from V and 6 bases from J, the gap between germline ends came to 6 bases. CDR3 length equals 12 residues. Germline assignment: CDR1 SGHAT and CDR2 FQNNGV. CDR3 in DNA: TGTGCCAGCAGCTTAAATCAGGATACGCAGTATTTT. This sequence encodes CASSLNQDTQYF.

The chain combines TRBV12-5 with TRBJ2-1, with D possibly being TRBD2 (7 bases). Germline V CDR1 and CDR2: LGHNT, FRNRAP. CDR3 size: 17 residues. The V and J ends lost 3 bases and 0 bases respectively, with 15 bases between them. The CDR3 reads CASGFGGASFSYNEQFF. The CDR3 bases are TGTGCTAGTGGTTTTGGGGGGGCCTCCTTCTCCTACAATGAGCAGTTCTTC.

The chain joins TRBV7-6 to TRBJ1-1; 9 bases agree with TRBD1. CDR1 is SGHVS, CDR2 FNYEAQ, per germline. The CDR3 contains 16 residues. The ends lost 5 bases at V and 0 bases at J; junction bases unmatched: 7. The CDR3 here is CASSPGTGPMNTEAFF. The CDR3 DNA sequence: TGTGCCAGCAGCCCGGGGACAGGGCCTATGAACACTGAAGCTTTCTTT.

The table lists this clone with a few counts. V gene TRBV3-1 (or the pseudogene TRBV3-2) combines with J gene TRBJ1-2, with 12 bases identical to TRBD1. V trimming: 5 bases; J trimming: 0 bases; junction bases outside the gene matches: 7. Germline V CDR1 and CDR2: LGHDT, YNNKEL (reference sequence). The CDR3 has 17 residues. This CDR3 reads CASSARDRGHANYGYTF. CDR3 DNA sequence: TGTGCCAGCAGCGCCAGGGACAGGGGGCACGCTAACTATGGCTACACCTTC.

The chain is built from TRBV6-5 and TRBJ2-3, with 12 bases matching TRBD1. CDR3 length: 15 residues. With 7 bases clipped from V and 4 bases from J, the junction kept 6 bases outside the gene matches. Germline-derived CDR1 and CDR2 are MNHEY and SVGAGI. CDR3 loop: CASTLGQGASDTQYF. CDR3 bases: TGTGCCAGCACTCTGGGACAGGGGGCGTCAGATACGCAGTATTTT.

V gene TRBV7-2 combines with J gene TRBJ1-3; possibly TRBD1 for D (5 bases). CDR1 is SGHTA, CDR2 FQGNSA, per germline. V lost 6 bases to trimming and J lost 2 bases, with 8 bases between them. The CDR3 has 13 residues. DNA of the CDR3: TGTGCCAGCAGTACGACAGCTGGAAACACCATATATTTT. It encodes CASSTTAGNTIYF.

The chain uses TRBV6-4 and TRBJ1-4; 9 bases are a match to TRBD1. V lost 7 bases to trimming and J lost 3 bases; unmatched junction nucleotides: 12. Germline CDR1 and CDR2: MRHNA and SNTAGT. The CDR3 loop spans 17 amino acids. CDR3 sequence (DNA): TGTGCCAGCATGGGGACAGGGAGGGTTGCGTCTAATGAAAAACTGTTTTTT. Its translation is CASMGTGRVASNEKLFF.